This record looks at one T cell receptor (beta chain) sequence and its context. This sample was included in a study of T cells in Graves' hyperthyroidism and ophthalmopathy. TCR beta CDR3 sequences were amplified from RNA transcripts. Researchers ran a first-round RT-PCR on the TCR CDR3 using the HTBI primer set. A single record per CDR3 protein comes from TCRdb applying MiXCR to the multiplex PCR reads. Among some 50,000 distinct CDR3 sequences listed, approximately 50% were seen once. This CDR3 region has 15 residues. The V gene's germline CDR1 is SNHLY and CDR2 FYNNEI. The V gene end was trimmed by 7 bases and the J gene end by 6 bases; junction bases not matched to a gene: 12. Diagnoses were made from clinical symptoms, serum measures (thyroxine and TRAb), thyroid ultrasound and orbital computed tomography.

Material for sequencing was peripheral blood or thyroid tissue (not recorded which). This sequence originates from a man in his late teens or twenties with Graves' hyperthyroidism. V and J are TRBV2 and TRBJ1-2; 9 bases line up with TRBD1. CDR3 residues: CASIRDRVNMHGYTF. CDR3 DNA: TGTGCCAGCATCCGGGACAGGGTTAATATGCATGGCTACACCTTC.